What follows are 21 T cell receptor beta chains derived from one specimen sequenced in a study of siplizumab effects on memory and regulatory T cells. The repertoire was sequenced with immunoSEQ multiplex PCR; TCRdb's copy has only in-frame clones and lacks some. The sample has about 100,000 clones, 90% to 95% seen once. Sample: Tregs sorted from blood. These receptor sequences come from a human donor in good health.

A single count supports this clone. Here the CDR3 reads CASSRNGYTGELFF. CDR3 coding DNA: TGCGCCAGCAGCCGGAACGGGTACACCGGGGAGCTGTTTTTT. The rearrangement uses TRBV4-1 and TRBJ2-2; D ambiguous. This CDR3 spans 14 amino acids. Germline CDR1 MGHRA, CDR2 YSYEKL. V lost 4 bases to trimming and J lost 3 bases, with 9 bases between them.

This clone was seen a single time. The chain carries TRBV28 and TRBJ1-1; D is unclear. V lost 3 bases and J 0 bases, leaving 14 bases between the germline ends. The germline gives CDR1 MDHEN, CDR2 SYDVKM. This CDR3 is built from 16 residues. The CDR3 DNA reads TGTGCCAGCAGTTTCTCTCAGGCGGGGATGAACACTGAAGCTTTCTTT. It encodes CASSFSQAGMNTEAFF. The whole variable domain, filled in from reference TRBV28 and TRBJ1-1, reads DVKVTQSSRYLVKRTGEKVFLECVQDMDHENMFWYRQDPGLGLRLIYFSYDVKMKEKGDIPEGYSVSREKKERFSLILESASTNQTSMYLCASSFSQAGMNTEAFFGQGTRLTVV.

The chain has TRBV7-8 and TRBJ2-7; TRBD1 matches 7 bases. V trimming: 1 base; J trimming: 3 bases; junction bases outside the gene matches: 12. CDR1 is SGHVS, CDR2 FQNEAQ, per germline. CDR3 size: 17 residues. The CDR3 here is CASSLVGGWARNYEQYF. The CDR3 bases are TGTGCCAGCAGCTTAGTAGGGGGCTGGGCACGAAACTACGAGCAGTACTTC.

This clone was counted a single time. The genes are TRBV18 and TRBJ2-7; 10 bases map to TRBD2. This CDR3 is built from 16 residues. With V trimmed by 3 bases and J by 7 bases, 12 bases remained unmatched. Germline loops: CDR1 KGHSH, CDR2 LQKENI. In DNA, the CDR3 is TGTGCCAGCTCACCTACAAGCGGGAGGGCCTCCAGAGAGCAGTACTTC. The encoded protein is CASSPTSGRASREQYF.

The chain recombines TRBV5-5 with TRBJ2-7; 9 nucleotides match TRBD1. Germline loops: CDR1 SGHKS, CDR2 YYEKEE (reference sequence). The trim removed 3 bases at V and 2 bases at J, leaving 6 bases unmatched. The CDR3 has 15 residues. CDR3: CASSSGGTGTYEQYF. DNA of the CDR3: TGTGCCAGCAGCTCTGGTGGGACAGGGACCTACGAGCAGTACTTC.

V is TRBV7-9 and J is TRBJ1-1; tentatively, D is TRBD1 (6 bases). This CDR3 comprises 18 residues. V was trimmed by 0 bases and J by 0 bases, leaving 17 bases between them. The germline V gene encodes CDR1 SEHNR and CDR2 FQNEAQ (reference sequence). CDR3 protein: CASSLAFGGGDMNTEAFF. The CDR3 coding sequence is TGTGCCAGCAGCTTAGCATTCGGCGGGGGCGACATGAACACTGAAGCTTTCTTT.

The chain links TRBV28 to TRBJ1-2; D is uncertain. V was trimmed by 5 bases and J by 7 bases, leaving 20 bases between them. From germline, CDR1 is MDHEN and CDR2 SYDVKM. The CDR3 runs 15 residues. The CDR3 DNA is TGTGCCAGCAGTCCCCGGGCACGGGCCCTGTTTGGCTACACCTTC. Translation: CASSPRARALFGYTF.

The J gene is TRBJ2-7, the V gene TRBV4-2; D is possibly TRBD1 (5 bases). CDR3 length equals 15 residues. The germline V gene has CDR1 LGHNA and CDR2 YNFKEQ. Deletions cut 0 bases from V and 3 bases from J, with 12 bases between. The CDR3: CASSQDAGIYYEQYF. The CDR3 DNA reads TGTGCCAGCAGCCAAGATGCAGGGATTTACTACGAGCAGTACTTC.

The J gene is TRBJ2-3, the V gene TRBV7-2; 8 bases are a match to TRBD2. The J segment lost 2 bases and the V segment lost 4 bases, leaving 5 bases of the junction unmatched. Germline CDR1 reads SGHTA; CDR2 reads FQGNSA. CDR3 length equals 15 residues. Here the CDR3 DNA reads TGTGCCAGCAGCTCTACTAGCGGCTACACAGATACGCAGTATTTT. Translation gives CASSSTSGYTDTQYF.

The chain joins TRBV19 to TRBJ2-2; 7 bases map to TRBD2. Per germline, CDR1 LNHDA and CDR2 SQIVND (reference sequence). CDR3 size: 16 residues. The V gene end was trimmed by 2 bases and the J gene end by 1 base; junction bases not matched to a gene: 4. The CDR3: CASSIYGTMNTGELFF. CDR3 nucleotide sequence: TGTGCCAGTAGTATATATGGGACTATGAACACCGGGGAGCTGTTTTTT.

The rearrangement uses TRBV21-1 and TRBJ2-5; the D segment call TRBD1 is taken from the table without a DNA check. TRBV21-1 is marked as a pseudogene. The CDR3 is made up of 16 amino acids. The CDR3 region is CASSPPQDKYQETQYF. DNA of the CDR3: TGTGCCAGCAGCCCCCCTCAGGACAAGTACCAAGAGACCCAGTACTTC.

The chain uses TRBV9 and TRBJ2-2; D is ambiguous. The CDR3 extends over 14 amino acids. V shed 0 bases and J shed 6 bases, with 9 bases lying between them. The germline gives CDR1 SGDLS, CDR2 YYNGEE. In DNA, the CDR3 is TGTGCCAGCAGCGTAGTTGCCGGCCCCGGGGAGCTGTTTTTT. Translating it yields CASSVVAGPGELFF.

Here the CDR3 reads CASSLGRAYEQYF. The CDR3 nucleotides are TGTGCCAGCAGCTTAGGCAGAGCCTACGAGCAGTACTTC. The chain recombines TRBV11-2 with TRBJ2-7; D is undetermined. Trimming left V 1 base short and J 2 bases short, with 6 bases between. The CDR3 is 13 amino acids. The germline V gene has CDR1 SGHAT and CDR2 FQNNGV.

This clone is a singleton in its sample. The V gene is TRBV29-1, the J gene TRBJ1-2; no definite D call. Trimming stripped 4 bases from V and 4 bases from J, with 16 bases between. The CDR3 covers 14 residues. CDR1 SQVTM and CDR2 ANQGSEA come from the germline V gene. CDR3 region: CSVVLGIIGYGYTF. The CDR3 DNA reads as TGCAGCGTTGTATTGGGGATTATTGGCTATGGCTACACCTTC.

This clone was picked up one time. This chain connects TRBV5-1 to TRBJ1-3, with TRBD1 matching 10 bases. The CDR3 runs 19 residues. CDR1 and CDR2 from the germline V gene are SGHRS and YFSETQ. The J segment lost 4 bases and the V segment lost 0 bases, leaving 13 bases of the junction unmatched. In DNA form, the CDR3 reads TGCGCCAGCAGCTTGGGGGGACAGGGGCCCCCAGCCGGAGGAAACACCATATATTTT. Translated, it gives CASSLGGQGPPAGGNTIYF.

The CDR3 is CASSRRREETQYF. In DNA, the CDR3 is TGTGCCAGCAGCCGACGGCGCGAGGAGACCCAGTACTTC. This chain links TRBV6-5 with TRBJ2-5; D is ambiguous. Germline V gene data show CDR1 as MNHEY and CDR2 as SVGAGI. The CDR3 length is 13 residues. Deletions cut 6 bases from V and 5 bases from J, with 13 bases between.

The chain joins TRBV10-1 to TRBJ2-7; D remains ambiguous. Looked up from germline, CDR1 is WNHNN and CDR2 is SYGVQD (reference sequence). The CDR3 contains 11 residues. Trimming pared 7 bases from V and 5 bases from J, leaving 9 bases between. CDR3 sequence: CASISKNEQYF. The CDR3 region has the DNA TGCGCCAGCATAAGTAAGAACGAGCAGTACTTC.

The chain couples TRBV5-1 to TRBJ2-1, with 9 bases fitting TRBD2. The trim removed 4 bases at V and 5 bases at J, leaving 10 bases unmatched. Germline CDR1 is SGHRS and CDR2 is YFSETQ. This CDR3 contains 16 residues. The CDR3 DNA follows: TGCGCCAGCAGCCGCCGGCGCGGGAGGGTGGACAATGAGCAGTTCTTC. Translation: CASSRRRGRVDNEQFF.

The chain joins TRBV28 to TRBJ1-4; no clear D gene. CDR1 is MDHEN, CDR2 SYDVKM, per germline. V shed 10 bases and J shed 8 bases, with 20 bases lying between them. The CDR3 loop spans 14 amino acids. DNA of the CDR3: TGTGCCACCCTGGGCCAGCCCGAATTCGAAAAACTGTTTTTT. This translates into CATLGQPEFEKLFF.

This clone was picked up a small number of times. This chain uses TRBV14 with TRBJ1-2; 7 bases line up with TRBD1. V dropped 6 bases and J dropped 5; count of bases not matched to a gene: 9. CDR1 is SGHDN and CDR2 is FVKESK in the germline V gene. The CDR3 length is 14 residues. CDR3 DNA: TGTGCCAGCAGACCGATGGGACAGCCTTATGGCTACACCTTC. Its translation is CASRPMGQPYGYTF.

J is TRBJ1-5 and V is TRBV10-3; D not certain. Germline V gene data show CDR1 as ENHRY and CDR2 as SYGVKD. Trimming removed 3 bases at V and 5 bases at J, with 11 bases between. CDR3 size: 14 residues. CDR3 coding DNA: TGTGCCATCAGTGAAGGAGGGTACGATCAGCCCCAGCATTTT. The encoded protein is CAISEGGYDQPQHF.